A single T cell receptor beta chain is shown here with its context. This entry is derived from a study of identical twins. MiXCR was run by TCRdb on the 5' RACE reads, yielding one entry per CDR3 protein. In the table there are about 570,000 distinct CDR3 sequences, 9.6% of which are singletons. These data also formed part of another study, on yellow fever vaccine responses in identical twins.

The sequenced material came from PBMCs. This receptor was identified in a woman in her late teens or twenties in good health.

Here the CDR3 reads CASSPGSYGYTF. In DNA, the CDR3 is TGTGCCAGCAGTCCCGGGAGCTATGGCTACACCTTC. This sequence joins TRBV12-3 or TRBV12-4 and TRBJ1-2; D not certain. Trimming removed 5 bases from V and 4 bases from J, with 8 bases in between. This CDR3 has 12 amino acids.